This passage covers 13 T cell receptor beta chains from one sample sequenced in a study of T cell repertoires in cytomegalovirus infection. For these TCRs, the target antigens are not known. A single record per CDR3 protein comes from TCRdb applying MiXCR to the reads. Of around 430,000 distinct CDR3 sequences listed, about two fifths are singletons. Sample: cultured PBMCs, taken from culture after CMV antigen stimulation. Every receptor here comes from a human donor in good health (CMV status not recorded). Some clones in this sample may be carry-over from other donors' samples.

The chain has TRBV7-2 and TRBJ2-7, with 14 bases aligning to TRBD2. Germline CDR1 reads SGHTA; CDR2 reads FQGNSA. The CDR3 covers 17 residues. J lost 4 bases, V lost 1 base, and 6 bases had no gene match. CDR3 bases: TGTGCCAGCAGCTTAGTGGGACTAGCGGGGGTTGGGTACGAGCAGTACTTC. This sequence encodes CASSLVGLAGVGYEQYF.

This clonotype occurred a few times. The V call is TRBV7-2, the J call TRBJ1-5; the match to TRBD1 covers 10 bases. Germline CDR1 reads SGHTA; CDR2 reads FQGNSA. J was trimmed by 6 bases and V by 5 bases; bases with no gene match: 4. The CDR3 consists of 14 residues. Here the CDR3 reads CASSIGQGVQPQHF. CDR3 sequence (DNA): TGTGCCAGCAGCATCGGACAGGGGGTTCAGCCCCAGCATTTT.

This clonotype occurred a few times. CDR3: CASSPRRGSAGNTIYF. In DNA, the CDR3 is TGTGCCAGCAGCCCCCGGCGGGGCTCGGCTGGAAACACCATATATTTT. V usage is TRBV7-3 and J usage is TRBJ1-3; maybe TRBD1 (5 bases). Germline V lookup: CDR1 SGHTA, CDR2 FQGTGA. With 5 bases removed from V and 2 bases from J, the gap between germline ends came to 16 bases. This CDR3 spans 16 amino acids.

This clonotype turned up a few times. This chain joins TRBV11-2 and TRBJ2-1, with 9 bases fitting TRBD2. Germline V gives CDR1 SGHAT, CDR2 FQNNGV. The length of the CDR3 is 13 residues. V shed 4 bases and J 9 bases; nucleotides not matched to a gene: 4. The CDR3: CASSSGLAIEQFF. The CDR3, as DNA: TGTGCCAGCAGCTCCGGACTAGCGATTGAGCAGTTCTTC.

V and J are TRBV12-3 or TRBV12-4 and TRBJ2-5; D not certain. This CDR3 has 15 residues. V lost 2 bases and J 0 bases, leaving 10 bases between the germline ends. The CDR3 spells CASSLMVLHQETQYF. The DNA for the CDR3 is TGTGCCAGCAGTTTAATGGTGCTTCACCAAGAGACCCAGTACTTC.

This clonotype was recorded once. This rearrangement joins TRBV28 to TRBJ1-4; D gene ambiguous. From germline, CDR1 is MDHEN and CDR2 SYDVKM. The CDR3 spans 16 residues. Trimming cost V 2 bases and J 0 bases, with 10 bases left between them. DNA of the CDR3: TGTGCCAGCAGTTTAGCCGGCGGCGCAACTAATGAAAAACTGTTTTTT. Protein product: CASSLAGGATNEKLFF.

The gene calls are TRBV27 and TRBJ2-3, with 11 bases fitting TRBD1. The CDR3 spans 16 residues. Germline V gene lookup returns CDR1 MNHEY and CDR2 SMNVEV (reference sequence). The ends lost 2 bases at V and 6 bases at J; junction bases unmatched: 7. CDR3 residues: CASSLNGQGAWDTQYF. The CDR3 nucleotides read TGTGCCAGCAGTTTAAATGGACAGGGGGCCTGGGATACGCAGTATTTT.

The rearrangement uses TRBV5-3 and TRBJ2-3, with D uncertain. Being an ORF, TRBV5-3 has a function that is uncertain. V shed 8 bases and J shed 10 bases, with 17 bases lying between them. The CDR3 totals 12 residues. CDR3 nucleotide sequence: TGTGCCAGCAGCCTAGAAGGTCCCCCGCAGTATTTT. This encodes CASSLEGPPQYF.

The V and J genes are TRBV5-1 and TRBJ2-3; 10 nucleotides align to TRBD2. Germline V gene lookup returns CDR1 SGHRS and CDR2 YFSETQ. J lost 2 bases, V lost 4 bases, and 7 bases had no gene match. The length of the CDR3 is 16 residues. CDR3 loop: CASSPGLAEFTDTQYF. DNA of the CDR3: TGCGCCAGCAGCCCCGGACTAGCGGAATTCACAGATACGCAGTATTTT.

The rearrangement joins TRBV3-1 to TRBJ2-3; 7 nucleotides align to TRBD2. With 4 bases clipped from V and 1 base from J, the junction kept 5 bases outside the gene matches. This CDR3 has 15 residues. CDR1 is LGHDT, CDR2 YNNKEL, per germline (reference sequence). CDR3 protein: CASSPSGEGTDTQYF. In nucleotides, the CDR3 is TGTGCCAGCAGCCCGAGCGGGGAAGGCACAGATACGCAGTATTTT.

There are a few counts of this clonotype. This chain joins TRBV19 and TRBJ2-3; possible D gene TRBD1, 5 bases. This CDR3 spans 13 amino acids. Germline V gene lookup returns CDR1 LNHDA and CDR2 SQIVND (reference sequence). Trimming stripped 9 bases from V and 6 bases from J, with 16 bases between. This CDR3 is CASGQESGDTQYF. Here the CDR3 DNA reads TGTGCCAGCGGGCAGGAGTCAGGGGATACGCAGTATTTT.

V is TRBV7-9 and J is TRBJ2-7; tentatively, D is TRBD1 (5 bases). This CDR3 has 14 residues. The germline V gene encodes CDR1 SEHNR and CDR2 FQNEAQ (reference sequence). V lost 5 bases and J 2 bases, leaving 13 bases between the germline ends. This CDR3 reads CASSLTLRAYEQYF. The DNA for the CDR3 is TGTGCCAGCAGCCTTACCCTCAGGGCCTACGAGCAGTACTTC. The whole variable domain, filled in from reference TRBV7-9 and TRBJ2-7, reads DTGVSQNPRHKITKRGQNVTFRCDPISEHNRLYWYRQTLGQGPEFLTYFQNEAQLEKSRLLSDRFSAERPKGSFSTLEIQRTEQGDSAMYLCASSLTLRAYEQYFGPGTRLTVT.

The sample holds many counts of this clonotype. The rearrangement uses TRBV7-2 and TRBJ1-2; D possibly corresponds to TRBD1 (5 bases). Germline V gene lookup returns CDR1 SGHTA and CDR2 FQGNSA. Trimming left V 0 bases short and J 0 bases short, with 8 bases between. The CDR3 contains 15 residues. CDR3 amino acids: CASSLALGPNYGYTF. In DNA, the CDR3 is TGTGCCAGCAGCTTAGCGCTGGGGCCTAACTATGGCTACACCTTC. Looking up the rest from reference TRBV7-2 and TRBJ1-2 gives the full variable domain: GAGVSQSPSNKVTEKGKDVELRCDPISGHTALYWYRQSLGQGLEFLIYFQGNSAPDKSGLPSDRFSAERTGGSVSTLTIQRTQQEDSAVYLCASSLALGPNYGYTFGSGTRLTVV.